This T cell receptor beta chain was found in a study of CD8+CD57+ T cells in acquired aplastic anemia. As for the study in general: Sorted cells (CD4+ and CD8+) yielded DNA amounts that averaged around 3.5 ug. Study-level points and caveats: Over 25 CD8+ CDR3 sequences occurred in both the patients and the controls.

As concerns this clonotype: Its cognate antigen is unknown.

Patients picked for sequencing had shown CD8+CD57+ cell expansion detected by flow cytometry. With no exception, the patients had severe acquired aplastic anemia. No therapy had been given to the patients at the time of blood sampling. The template for TCR beta VDJ and CDR3 sequence profiling was genomic DNA. TCRdb re-called the reads with MiXCR, one entry per CDR3 protein. The sample shows 150,000 to 200,000 distinct CDR3 sequences, under 55% of them seen only once. The sample consisted of sorted CD4+, CD8+, or CD8+CD57+ T cells (not recorded which) from PBMCs. This clonotype was obtained from a human donor with aplastic anemia.

CDR3 DNA: TGCAGCGTCACCGGGACAGGGGGCAATGAGCAGTTCTTC. Its protein product is CSVTGTGGNEQFF. The genes are TRBV29-1 and TRBJ2-1, with TRBD1 matching over 11 bases. The V gene's germline CDR1 is SQVTM and CDR2 ANQGSEA. Trimming removed 6 bases from V and 6 bases from J; junction bases left unmatched: 4. This CDR3 has 13 amino acids.